These 24 T cell receptor beta chains were sequenced from one sample in a study of blood T cell repertoires in COVID-19 (TCRdb year 2020). The protocol used for the library was the immunoSEQ multiplex PCR assay. Held by TCRdb, this immuneACCESS table contains in-frame sequences only and omits some clones. Under half of the omission traces to an unresolved V gene where checked; the cause of the rest is unknown. This sample has 300,000 to 400,000 clones in its table, and roughly 90% of those were observed once. The leading ten clones occupy approximately 1% of the sample. The sequenced material came from PBMCs or T cells enriched from blood (not recorded which). The receptor set was obtained from a woman aged 25 to 39 with acute COVID-19.

This sequence joins TRBV18 and TRBJ1-1; D might be TRBD1 (6 bases). Germline lookup yields CDR1 KGHSH and CDR2 LQKENI. The germline V and J ends were trimmed by 3 bases and 10 bases, with 12 bases remaining between them. This CDR3 spans 12 amino acids. For the CDR3, the DNA is TGTGCCAGCTCACCCATGACAGGAGGAGCTTTCTTT. Protein sequence: CASSPMTGGAFF.

The sample holds one count of this clone. The chain couples TRBV3-1 (or the pseudogene TRBV3-2) to TRBJ1-5; D gene ambiguous. CDR3 length equals 15 residues. Looked up from germline, CDR1 is LGHDT and CDR2 is YNNKEL (reference sequence). Trimming removed 0 bases at V and 6 bases at J, with 12 bases between. Here the CDR3 DNA reads TGTGCCAGCAGCCAAGATCGGAGGGCTATTCAGCCCCAGCATTTT. Amino acid sequence: CASSQDRRAIQPQHF.

Here the CDR3 reads CASSLLGQDEQYF. CDR3 coding DNA: TGTGCCAGCAGTTTGTTAGGACAGGACGAGCAGTACTTC. This sequence joins TRBV12-3 or TRBV12-4 and TRBJ2-7; 7 positions match TRBD1. The CDR3 runs to 13 residues. Trimming at V came to 3 bases and at J to 5 bases, leaving 4 bases not matched to a gene.

The chain combines TRBV6-1 with TRBJ1-1; D perhaps matches TRBD1 (5 bases). In germline, CDR1 is MNHNS, CDR2 SASEGT. Trimming stripped 2 bases from V and 1 base from J, with 11 bases between. CDR3 length: 15 amino acids. CDR3 sequence: CASSELTRGNTEAFF. CDR3 nucleotides: TGTGCCAGCAGTGAATTGACTAGGGGGAACACTGAAGCTTTCTTT.

V is TRBV13 and J is TRBJ1-2, with a weak D call TRBD1 (5 bases). Germline V lookup: CDR1 PRHDT, CDR2 FYEKMQ (reference sequence). The V end was cut by 0 bases, the J end by 1 base, with 9 bases between. The CDR3 is 15 residues long. The CDR3 here is CASSLGDRSNYGYTF. CDR3 in DNA: TGTGCCAGCAGCTTAGGCGACAGAAGTAACTATGGCTACACCTTC. The whole variable domain, filled in from reference TRBV13 and TRBJ1-2, reads AAGVIQSPRHLIKEKRETATLKCYPIPRHDTVYWYQQGPGQDPQFLISFYEKMQSDKGSIPDRFSAQQFSDYHSELNMSSLELGDSALYFCASSLGDRSNYGYTFGSGTRLTVV.

This chain joins TRBV5-1 and TRBJ2-1; 10 bases align to TRBD2. Germline CDR1 and CDR2: SGHRS and YFSETQ. Germline trimming cut 4 bases from V and 5 bases from J; bases unmatched to any gene: 6. The CDR3 contains 15 residues. The CDR3 region has the DNA TGCGCCAGCAGCCCGGGACTAGCGCCCGACAATGAGCAGTTCTTC. Protein: CASSPGLAPDNEQFF.

This clone was seen a single time. The rearrangement uses TRBV19 and TRBJ2-2, with 9 bases identical to TRBD1. V was pared by 6 bases and J by 4 bases, with 6 bases of the junction left unmatched. This CDR3 spans 15 amino acids. Germline loops: CDR1 LNHDA, CDR2 SQIVND (reference sequence). CDR3: CASRKTGGGTGELFF. CDR3 DNA sequence: TGTGCCAGTAGAAAGACAGGGGGGGGCACCGGGGAGCTGTTTTTT.

The chain has TRBV27 and TRBJ1-2; 10 nucleotides align to TRBD1. The V gene's germline CDR1 is MNHEY and CDR2 SMNVEV (reference sequence). With V trimmed by 4 bases and J by 2 bases, 1 base remained unmatched. The CDR3 extends over 14 amino acids. In DNA, the CDR3 is TGTGCCAGCAGTTCGGACAGGGGGAACTATGGCTACACCTTC. Translating gives CASSSDRGNYGYTF.

This chain connects TRBV13 to TRBJ1-1, with TRBD1 as a possible D gene (5 bases). Germline-derived CDR1 and CDR2 are PRHDT and FYEKMQ (reference sequence). This CDR3 comprises 17 residues. V was cut by 1 base and J by 4 bases, with 19 bases left in between. CDR3 sequence: CASSLVPGPPGGTEAFF. CDR3 DNA: TGTGCCAGCAGCTTAGTCCCGGGACCCCCGGGAGGCACTGAAGCTTTCTTT.

The V call is TRBV24-1, the J call TRBJ2-3; no firm D call. The CDR3 covers 16 residues. The germline CDR1 and CDR2 sequences are KGHDR and SFDVKD. V lost 1 base, J lost 1 base, and 11 bases lay in between. The CDR3 loop is CATSDFPTTRTDTQYF. The CDR3 coding sequence is TGTGCCACCAGTGATTTCCCGACAACTCGCACAGATACGCAGTATTTT.

The rearrangement links TRBV30 to TRBJ1-1; D is perhaps TRBD1 (6 bases). CDR1 GTSNPN and CDR2 SVGIG come from the germline V gene (reference sequence). V was pared by 4 bases and J by 0 bases, with 12 bases between. The CDR3 has 14 amino acids. CDR3 DNA: TGTGCCTGGACCGGACAGACCATGAACACTGAAGCTTTCTTT. It specifies CAWTGQTMNTEAFF.

The chain couples TRBV2 to TRBJ2-7, with 13 nucleotides matching TRBD2. Germline V gene sequence: CDR1 SNHLY, CDR2 FYNNEI. Trimming cost V 6 bases and J 6 bases; bases outside gene matches: 14. This CDR3 is 17 amino acids long. CDR3 loop: CASSRTRGLAGSSEQYF. CDR3 nucleotide sequence: TGTGCCAGCAGCCGAACGAGGGGACTAGCGGGGTCTAGCGAGCAGTACTTC.

This chain uses TRBV7-9 with TRBJ1-1; 8 bases are a match to TRBD1. The V segment lost 2 bases and the J segment 0 bases; nucleotides outside the gene matches: 8. This CDR3 spans 17 amino acids. Germline V lookup: CDR1 SEHNR, CDR2 FQNEAQ (reference sequence). CDR3 in DNA: TGTGCCAGCAGCTTATGGCAGGGGGCAAGGTTGAACACTGAAGCTTTCTTT. Its protein is CASSLWQGARLNTEAFF.

The rearrangement joins TRBV5-6 to TRBJ1-5; possible D gene TRBD1, 5 bases. Trimming cost V 0 bases and J 5 bases, with 9 bases left between them. This CDR3 spans 14 amino acids. Germline values: CDR1 SGHDT, CDR2 YYEEEE. The CDR3 spells CASSLGPGDQPQHF. DNA of the CDR3: TGTGCCAGCAGCTTGGGACCGGGGGATCAGCCCCAGCATTTT.

The chain joins TRBV19 to TRBJ2-1, with TRBD1 matching over 9 bases. Germline values: CDR1 LNHDA, CDR2 SQIVND (reference sequence). Losses at the gene ends were 1 base for V and 4 bases for J; bases not matched to a gene: 8. There are 17 residues in the CDR3. CDR3 nucleotide sequence: TGTGCCAGTAGTATAGGGTTCAAGGGGACAGGGTACAATGAGCAGTTCTTC. Translation gives CASSIGFKGTGYNEQFF.

Worth noting for this clone: Compared with germline, one end of the junction differs, possibly owing to a read error. The rearrangement joins TRBV6-1 to TRBJ1-2, with D perhaps TRBD1 (6 bases). CDR1 and CDR2 from the germline V gene are MNHNS and SASEGT. The CDR3 sequence is 14 residues long. CDR3 coding DNA: TGTGCCAGTAGTGAGACAGGCACTAACTATGGCTACACCTTC. Its translation is CASSETGTNYGYTF.

The sample holds one count of this clone. The chain carries TRBV7-9 and TRBJ2-7; the match to TRBD2 covers 11 bases. The trim removed 5 bases at V and 3 bases at J, leaving 6 bases unmatched. The CDR3 contains 15 residues. Germline CDR1 reads SEHNR; CDR2 reads FQNEAQ (reference sequence). CDR3: CASSAVAGGHYEQYF. As DNA, the CDR3 is TGTGCCAGCAGCGCGGTAGCGGGGGGGCACTACGAGCAGTACTTC.

The V call is TRBV29-1, the J call TRBJ2-7; 10 nucleotides line up with TRBD1. The junction had 9 bases not matched to a gene; V was cut back by 1 base and J by 3 bases. The germline gives CDR1 SQVTM, CDR2 ANQGSEA. This CDR3 is 16 amino acids long. CDR3 bases: TGCAGCGTTGAAGCGCCCGGGACAGGGGCTATCTACGAGCAGTACTTC. It codes for CSVEAPGTGAIYEQYF.

The chain uses TRBV9 and TRBJ2-1, with D hard to call. Trimming cost V 4 bases and J 0 bases, with 14 bases left between them. Germline V lookup: CDR1 SGDLS, CDR2 YYNGEE. This CDR3 region has 16 residues. CDR3: CASSPYPESSYNEQFF. CDR3 DNA sequence: TGTGCCAGCAGCCCCTATCCGGAGAGCTCCTACAATGAGCAGTTCTTC.

Details on this clone: Compared with germline, one end of the junction differs, possibly owing to a read error. The genes are TRBV11-1 and TRBJ1-1, with D uncertain. Germline V CDR1 and CDR2: SGHAT, FQDESV (reference sequence). The length of the CDR3 is 13 residues. This chain's CDR3 is CASSLGLHTAAFF. In DNA, the CDR3 is TGTGCCAGCAGCTTAGGACTACATACTGCAGCTTTCTTT.

This clone came up a few times. This chain uses TRBV10-2 with TRBJ1-2; tentative D call: TRBD1 (6 bases). The germline CDR1 and CDR2 sequences are WSHSY and SAAADI. With 7 bases removed from V and 4 bases from J, the gap between germline ends came to 13 bases. This CDR3 is built from 13 residues. The DNA for the CDR3 is TGCGCCAGCACCCGGGGACACCCCTATGGCTACACCTTC. It is translated as CASTRGHPYGYTF.

V and J are TRBV6-4 and TRBJ2-3; 7 nucleotides agree with TRBD2. The CDR3 has 16 residues. The V gene end was trimmed by 0 bases and the J gene end by 1 base; junction bases not matched to a gene: 4. Germline V lookup: CDR1 MRHNA, CDR2 SNTAGT. CDR3 nucleotide sequence: TGTGCCAGCAGTGACTCGATCGCGGGGGGCACAGATACGCAGTATTTT. It specifies CASSDSIAGGTDTQYF.

The chain links TRBV10-3 to TRBJ1-4; 10 bases match TRBD1. V lost 0 bases to trimming and J lost 10 bases; unmatched junction nucleotides: 5. The CDR3 has 15 amino acids. Per germline, CDR1 ENHRY and CDR2 SYGVKD. The CDR3 loop reads CAISESGTGVGKLFF. Written as DNA, the CDR3 is TGTGCCATCAGTGAGTCAGGGACAGGGGTTGGAAAACTGTTTTTT.

Turning to this clone: Other DNA sequences in this sample translate to the same CDR3. V is TRBV12-3 or TRBV12-4 and J is TRBJ2-3, with D uncertain. This CDR3 has 13 amino acids. The V end lost 1 base, the J end lost 4 bases, and 6 bases lay between the germline ends. CDR3 sequence: CASSLGGADTQYF. The CDR3 DNA sequence: TGTGCCAGCAGTTTAGGAGGCGCAGATACGCAGTATTTT.